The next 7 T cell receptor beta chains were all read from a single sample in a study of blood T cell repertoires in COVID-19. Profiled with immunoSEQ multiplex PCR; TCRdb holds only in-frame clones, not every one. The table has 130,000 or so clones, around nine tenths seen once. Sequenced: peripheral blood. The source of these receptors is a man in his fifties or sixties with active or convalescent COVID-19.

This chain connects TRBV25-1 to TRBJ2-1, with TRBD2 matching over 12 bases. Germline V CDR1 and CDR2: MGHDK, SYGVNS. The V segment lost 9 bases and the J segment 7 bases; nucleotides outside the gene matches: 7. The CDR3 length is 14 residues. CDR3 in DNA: TGTGCCAGTAGACTAGCGGGAGAGGTTAATGAGCAGTTCTTC. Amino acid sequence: CASRLAGEVNEQFF.

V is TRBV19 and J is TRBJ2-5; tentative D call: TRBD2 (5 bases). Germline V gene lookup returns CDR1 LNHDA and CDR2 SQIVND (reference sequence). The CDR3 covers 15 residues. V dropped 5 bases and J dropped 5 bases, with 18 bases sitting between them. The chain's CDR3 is CASSSPKGVGETQYF. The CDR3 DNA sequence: TGTGCCAGTAGTTCCCCCAAGGGAGTTGGGGAGACCCAGTACTTC.

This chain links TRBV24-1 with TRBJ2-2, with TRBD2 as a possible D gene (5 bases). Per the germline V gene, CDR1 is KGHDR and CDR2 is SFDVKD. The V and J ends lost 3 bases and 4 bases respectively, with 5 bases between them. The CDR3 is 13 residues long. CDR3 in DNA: TGTGCCACCAGTGATCGGGGCACCGGGGAGCTGTTTTTT. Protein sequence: CATSDRGTGELFF.

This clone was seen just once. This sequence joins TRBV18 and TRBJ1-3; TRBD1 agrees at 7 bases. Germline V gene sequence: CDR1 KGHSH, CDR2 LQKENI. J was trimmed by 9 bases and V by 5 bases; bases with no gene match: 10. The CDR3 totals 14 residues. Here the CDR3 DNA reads TGTGCCAGCTCAACCCGGGACAGTCCTACCACCATATATTTT. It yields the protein CASSTRDSPTTIYF.

Written as DNA, the CDR3 is TGTGCCTGGAGTGGTACAGTCAACTATGGCTACACCTTC. This sequence encodes CAWSGTVNYGYTF. The chain carries TRBV30 and TRBJ1-2, with D unclear. CDR1 is GTSNPN, CDR2 SVGIG, per germline (reference sequence). V was cut by 1 base and J by 2 bases, with 8 bases left in between. This CDR3 is 13 amino acids long.

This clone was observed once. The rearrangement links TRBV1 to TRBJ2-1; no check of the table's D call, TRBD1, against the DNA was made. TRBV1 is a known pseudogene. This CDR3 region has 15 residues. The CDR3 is CTSSQVIQGKNEQFF. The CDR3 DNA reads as TGCACCAGCAGCCAAGTTATACAGGGGAAGAATGAGCAGTTCTTC.

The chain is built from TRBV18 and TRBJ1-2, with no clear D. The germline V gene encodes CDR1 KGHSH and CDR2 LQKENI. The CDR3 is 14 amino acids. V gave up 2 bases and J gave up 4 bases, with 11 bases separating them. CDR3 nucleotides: TGTGCCAGCTCACCAGACGGGGTTGGCTATGGCTACACCTTC. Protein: CASSPDGVGYGYTF.